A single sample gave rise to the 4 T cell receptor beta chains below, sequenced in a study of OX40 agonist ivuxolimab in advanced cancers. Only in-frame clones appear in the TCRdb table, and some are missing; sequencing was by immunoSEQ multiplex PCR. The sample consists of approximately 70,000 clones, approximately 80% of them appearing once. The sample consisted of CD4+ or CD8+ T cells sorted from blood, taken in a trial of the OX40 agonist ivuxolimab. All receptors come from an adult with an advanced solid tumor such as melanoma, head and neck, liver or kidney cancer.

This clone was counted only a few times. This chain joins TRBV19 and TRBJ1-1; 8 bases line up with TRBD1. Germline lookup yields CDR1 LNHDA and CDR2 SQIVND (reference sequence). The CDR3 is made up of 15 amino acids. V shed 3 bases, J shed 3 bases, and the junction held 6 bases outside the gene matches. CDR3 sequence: CASSMRTGIDTEAFF. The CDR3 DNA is TGTGCCAGTAGTATGAGGACAGGGATAGACACTGAAGCTTTCTTT.

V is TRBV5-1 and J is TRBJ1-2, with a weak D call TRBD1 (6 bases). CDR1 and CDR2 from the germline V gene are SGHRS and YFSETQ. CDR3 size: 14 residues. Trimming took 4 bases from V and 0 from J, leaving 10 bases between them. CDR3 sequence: CASSLGQSNYGYTF. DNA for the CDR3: TGCGCCAGCAGCCTAGGACAGTCTAACTATGGCTACACCTTC.

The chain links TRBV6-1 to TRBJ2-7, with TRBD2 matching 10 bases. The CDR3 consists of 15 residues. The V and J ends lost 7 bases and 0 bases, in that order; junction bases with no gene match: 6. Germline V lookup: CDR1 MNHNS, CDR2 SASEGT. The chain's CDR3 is CASIAGGRNSYEQYF. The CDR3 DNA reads TGTGCCAGCATAGCGGGGGGCCGGAACTCCTACGAGCAGTACTTC.

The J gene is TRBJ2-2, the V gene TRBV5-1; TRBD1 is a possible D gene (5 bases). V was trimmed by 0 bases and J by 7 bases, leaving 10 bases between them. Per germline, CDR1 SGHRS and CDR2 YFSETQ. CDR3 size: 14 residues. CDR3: CASSLGGRSGELFF. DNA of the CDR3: TGCGCCAGCAGCTTGGGGGGCCGGAGCGGGGAGCTGTTTTTT.